This T cell receptor (beta chain) emerged from a study of T cell responses to AZD1222 COVID-19 vaccine. Study results and limitations: Spike was spanned by vaccine-associated CD4 TCRs, with dominance at 160-218 and 743-854. Of the AZD1222 recipients, only five to seven were seropositive at baseline.

Germline lookup yields CDR1 MDHEN and CDR2 SYDVKM. V was shortened by 5 bases and J by 2 bases, with 12 bases between the two germline ends. The CDR3 length is 15 residues. Generated by immunoSEQ multiplex PCR, the TCRdb table keeps only in-frame clones and is missing some. Among approximately 50,000 clones listed, 65% to 90% were seen once. In this sample, this clone turned up a few times. Its antigen is not identified. This TCR was recovered from an adult who received the AZD1222 COVID-19 vaccine. The chain joins TRBV28 to TRBJ1-4; D possibly corresponds to TRBD1 (5 bases). Material: peripheral blood, obtained 28 days after the second AZD1222 dose. The CDR3 loop is CASSGFGDTNEKLFF. CDR3 bases: TGTGCCAGCAGTGGCTTCGGGGACACTAATGAAAAACTGTTTTTT.